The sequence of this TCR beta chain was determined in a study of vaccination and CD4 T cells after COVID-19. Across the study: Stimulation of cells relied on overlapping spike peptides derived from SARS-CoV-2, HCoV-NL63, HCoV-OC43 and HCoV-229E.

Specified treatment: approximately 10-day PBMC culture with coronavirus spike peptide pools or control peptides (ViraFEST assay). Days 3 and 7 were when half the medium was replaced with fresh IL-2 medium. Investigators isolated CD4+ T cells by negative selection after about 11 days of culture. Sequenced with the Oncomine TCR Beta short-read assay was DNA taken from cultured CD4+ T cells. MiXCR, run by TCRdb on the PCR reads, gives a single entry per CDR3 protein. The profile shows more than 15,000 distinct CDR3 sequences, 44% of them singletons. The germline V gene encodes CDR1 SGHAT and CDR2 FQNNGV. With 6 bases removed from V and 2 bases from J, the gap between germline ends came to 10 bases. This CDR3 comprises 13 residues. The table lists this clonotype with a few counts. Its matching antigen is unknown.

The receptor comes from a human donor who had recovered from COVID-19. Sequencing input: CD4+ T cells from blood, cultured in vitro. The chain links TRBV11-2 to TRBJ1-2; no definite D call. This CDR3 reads CASSPDGNYGYTF. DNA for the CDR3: TGTGCCAGCAGTCCAGACGGCAACTATGGCTACACCTTC.